This record covers a single T cell receptor beta chain. The entry originates in a study of tumor-infiltrating lymphocytes in primary liver carcinoma. The investigators made TCR beta cDNA from roughly 0.55 ug total RNA, using a constant-region primer. Libraries covering TCR beta were generated through three nested multiplex PCR rounds (using a slightly modified ARM-PCR). TRBV1-TRBV30 forward and Cbeta reverse primers drove the first two roughly 10-cycle rounds. TCRdb reprocessed the multiplex PCR reads via MiXCR and lists one record per CDR3 protein. The profile covers roughly 100,000 distinct CDR3 sequences, with roughly four fifths appearing a single time and approximately 20% taken by the ten largest. Bulk tissue was left unsorted, and RNA and DNA were co-extracted from 20-30 mg of it. This CDR3 region has 14 residues. Looked up from germline, CDR1 is SGHDT and CDR2 is YYEEEE.

This chain connects TRBV5-6 to TRBJ2-7; the D gene is possibly TRBD2 (6 bases). This receptor was obtained from a man aged 40-49 years with primary liver carcinoma and hepatitis B virus infection. The sequencing sample was made of liver tumor tissue from sampling region 3. The subset denotes: tumor region T3, left-lateral pole. CDR3: CVNSRLVGEGEQYF. In DNA form, the CDR3 reads TGTGTCAACAGTAGACTAGTGGGAGAGGGAGAGCAGTACTTC.